This T cell receptor (beta chain) was captured in a study of T-cell reconstitution after alpha-beta-depleted transplantation in children. Library preparation (for TCRbeta) was performed with unique molecular identifiers. Each CDR3 protein gets one entry after TCRdb re-called the PCR reads with MiXCR. The table lists approximately 590,000 distinct CDR3 sequences, 10% of them singletons. This clonotype was seen a few times. The sequencing here drew on PBMCs from the stem cell graft donor, taken from the stem cell graft. The clonotype comes from a human donor who donated a stem cell graft to a child with acute myeloid leukemia.

CDR3 nucleotides: TGTGCCAGCAGCCTTTTGGGACGGCTTGGCGATGAGCAGTTCTTC. Translating it yields CASSLLGRLGDEQFF. V and J are TRBV12-3 or TRBV12-4 and TRBJ2-1; D may correspond to TRBD1 or TRBD2 (5 bases each). With 6 bases removed from V and 8 bases from J, the gap between germline ends came to 20 bases. The CDR3 is 15 residues long.